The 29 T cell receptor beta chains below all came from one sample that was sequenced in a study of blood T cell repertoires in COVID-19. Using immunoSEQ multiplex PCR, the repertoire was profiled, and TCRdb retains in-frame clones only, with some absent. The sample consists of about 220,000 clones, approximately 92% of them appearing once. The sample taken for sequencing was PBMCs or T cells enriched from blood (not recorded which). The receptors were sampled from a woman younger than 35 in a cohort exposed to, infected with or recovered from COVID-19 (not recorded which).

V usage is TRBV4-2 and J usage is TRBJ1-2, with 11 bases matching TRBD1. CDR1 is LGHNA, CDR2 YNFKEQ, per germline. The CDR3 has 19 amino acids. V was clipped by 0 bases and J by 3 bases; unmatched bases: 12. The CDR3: CASSQDGRWGQGEDYGYTF. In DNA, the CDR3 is TGTGCCAGCAGCCAAGATGGCAGATGGGGACAGGGGGAAGACTATGGCTACACCTTC.

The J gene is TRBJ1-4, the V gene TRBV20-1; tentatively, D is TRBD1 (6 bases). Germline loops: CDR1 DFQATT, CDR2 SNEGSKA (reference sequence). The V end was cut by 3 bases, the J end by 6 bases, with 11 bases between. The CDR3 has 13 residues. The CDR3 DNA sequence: TGCAGTGCTAGTCCAGGGGCTGATGAAAAACTGTTTTTT. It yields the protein CSASPGADEKLFF.

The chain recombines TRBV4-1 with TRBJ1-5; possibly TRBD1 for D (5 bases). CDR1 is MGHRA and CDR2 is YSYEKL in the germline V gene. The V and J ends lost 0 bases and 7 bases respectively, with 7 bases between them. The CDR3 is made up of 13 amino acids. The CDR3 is CASSQDGAQPQHF. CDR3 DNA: TGCGCCAGCAGCCAAGATGGGGCGCAGCCCCAGCATTTT.

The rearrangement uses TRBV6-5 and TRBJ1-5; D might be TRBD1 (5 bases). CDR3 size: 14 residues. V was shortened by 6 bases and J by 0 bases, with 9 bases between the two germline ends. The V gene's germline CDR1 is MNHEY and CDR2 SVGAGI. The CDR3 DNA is TGTGCCAGCAGCTCACAGGATAGCAATCAGCCCCAGCATTTT. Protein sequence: CASSSQDSNQPQHF.

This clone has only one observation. CDR3 nucleotides: TGCAGTGCTAGTATGCCTAGCGGGGTACAAGAGACCCAGTACTTC. Encoded protein: CSASMPSGVQETQYF. The chain recombines TRBV20-1 with TRBJ2-5; TRBD2 matches at 9 bases. The CDR3 consists of 15 residues. Looked up from germline, CDR1 is DFQATT and CDR2 is SNEGSKA (reference sequence). Trimming removed 3 bases from V and 2 bases from J; junction bases left unmatched: 7.

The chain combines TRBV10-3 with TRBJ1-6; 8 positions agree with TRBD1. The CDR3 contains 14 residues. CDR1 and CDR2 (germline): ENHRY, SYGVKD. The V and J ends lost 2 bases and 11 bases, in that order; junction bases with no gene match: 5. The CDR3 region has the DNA TGTGCCATCAGTGAGGGACAGGGCGGAGCACCCCTCCACTTT. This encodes CAISEGQGGAPLHF.

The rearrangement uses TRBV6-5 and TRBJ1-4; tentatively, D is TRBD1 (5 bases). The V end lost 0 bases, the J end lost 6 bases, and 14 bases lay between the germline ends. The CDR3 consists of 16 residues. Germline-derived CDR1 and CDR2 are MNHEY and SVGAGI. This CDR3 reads CASSYSVTTRDEKLFF. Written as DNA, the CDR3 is TGTGCCAGCAGTTACTCGGTGACCACCAGGGATGAAAAACTGTTTTTT.

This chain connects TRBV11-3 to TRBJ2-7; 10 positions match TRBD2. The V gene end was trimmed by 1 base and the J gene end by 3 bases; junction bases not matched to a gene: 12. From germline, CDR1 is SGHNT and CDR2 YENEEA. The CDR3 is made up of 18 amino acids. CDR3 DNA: TGTGCCAGCAGCTTAGTGGCAGGGAGCGGGAGGGCCGGCTACGAGCAGTACTTC. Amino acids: CASSLVAGSGRAGYEQYF.

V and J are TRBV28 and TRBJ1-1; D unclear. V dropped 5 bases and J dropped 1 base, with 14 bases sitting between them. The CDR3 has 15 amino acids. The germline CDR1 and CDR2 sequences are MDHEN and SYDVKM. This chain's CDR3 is CASSARSETNTEAFF. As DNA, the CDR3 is TGTGCCAGCAGTGCGAGGTCCGAAACGAACACTGAAGCTTTCTTT.

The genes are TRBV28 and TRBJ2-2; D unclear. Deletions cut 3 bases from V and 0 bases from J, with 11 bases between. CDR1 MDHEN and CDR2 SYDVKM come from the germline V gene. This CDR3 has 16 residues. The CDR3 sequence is CASSLWASPNTGELFF. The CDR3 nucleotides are TGTGCCAGCAGTTTGTGGGCTTCCCCGAACACCGGGGAGCTGTTTTTT.

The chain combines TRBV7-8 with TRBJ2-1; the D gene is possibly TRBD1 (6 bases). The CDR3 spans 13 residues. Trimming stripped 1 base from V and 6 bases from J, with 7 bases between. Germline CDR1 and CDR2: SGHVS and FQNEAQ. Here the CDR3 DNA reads TGTGCCAGCAGCTTAGACAGGGCCAATGAGCAGTTCTTC. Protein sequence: CASSLDRANEQFF.

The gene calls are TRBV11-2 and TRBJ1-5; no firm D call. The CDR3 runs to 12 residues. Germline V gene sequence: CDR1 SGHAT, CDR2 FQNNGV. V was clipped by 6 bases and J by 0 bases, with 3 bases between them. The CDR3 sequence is CASRYSNQPQHF. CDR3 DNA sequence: TGTGCCAGCAGGTATAGCAATCAGCCCCAGCATTTT.

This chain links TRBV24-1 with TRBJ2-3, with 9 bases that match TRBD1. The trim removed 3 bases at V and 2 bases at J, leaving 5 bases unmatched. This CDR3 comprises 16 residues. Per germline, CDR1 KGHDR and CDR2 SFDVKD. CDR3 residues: CATSDPGQGPTDTQYF. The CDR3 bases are TGTGCCACCAGTGATCCGGGACAGGGCCCCACAGATACGCAGTATTTT.

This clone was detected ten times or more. The CDR3, as DNA: TGTGCCAGCAGCTTAGGGACAGGGGAAGAGACCCAGTACTTC. Translation gives CASSLGTGEETQYF. The chain joins TRBV7-3 to TRBJ2-5; 10 bases align to TRBD1. The CDR3 consists of 14 residues. The ends lost 2 bases at V and 3 bases at J; junction bases unmatched: 0. Germline CDR1 and CDR2: SGHTA and FQGTGA.

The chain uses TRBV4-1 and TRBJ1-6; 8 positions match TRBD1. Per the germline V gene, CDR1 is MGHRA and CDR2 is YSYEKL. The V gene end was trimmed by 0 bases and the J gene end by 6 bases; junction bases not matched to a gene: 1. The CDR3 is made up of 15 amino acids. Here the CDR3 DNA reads TGCGCCAGCAGCCAAGAGGACAGGGCTAATTCACCCCTCCACTTT. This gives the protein CASSQEDRANSPLHF.

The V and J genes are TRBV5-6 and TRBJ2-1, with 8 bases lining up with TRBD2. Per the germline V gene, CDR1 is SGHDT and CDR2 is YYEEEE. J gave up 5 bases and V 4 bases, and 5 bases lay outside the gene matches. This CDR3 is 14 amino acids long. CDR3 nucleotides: TGTGCCAGCAGCCCGGGACTAGAGGACAATGAGCAGTTCTTC. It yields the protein CASSPGLEDNEQFF.

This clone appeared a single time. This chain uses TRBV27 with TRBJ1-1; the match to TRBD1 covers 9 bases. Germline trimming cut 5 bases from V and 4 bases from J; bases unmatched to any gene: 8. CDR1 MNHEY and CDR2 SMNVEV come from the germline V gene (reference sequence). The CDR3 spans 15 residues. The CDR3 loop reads CASSRHIQGATEAFF. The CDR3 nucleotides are TGTGCCAGCAGTCGACATATACAGGGGGCCACTGAAGCTTTCTTT.

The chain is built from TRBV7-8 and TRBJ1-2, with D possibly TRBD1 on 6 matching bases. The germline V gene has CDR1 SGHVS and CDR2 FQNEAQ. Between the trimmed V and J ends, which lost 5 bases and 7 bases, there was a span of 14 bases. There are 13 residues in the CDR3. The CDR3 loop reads CASSHAGAGGYTF. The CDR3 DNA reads TGTGCCAGCAGCCACGCAGGGGCAGGTGGCTACACCTTC. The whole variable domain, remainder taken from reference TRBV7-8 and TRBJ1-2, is GAGVSQSPRYKVAKRGQDVALRCDPISGHVSLFWYQQALGQGPEFLTYFQNEAQLDKSGLPSDRFFAERPEGSVSTLKIQRTQQEDSAVYLCASSHAGAGGYTFGSGTRLTVV.

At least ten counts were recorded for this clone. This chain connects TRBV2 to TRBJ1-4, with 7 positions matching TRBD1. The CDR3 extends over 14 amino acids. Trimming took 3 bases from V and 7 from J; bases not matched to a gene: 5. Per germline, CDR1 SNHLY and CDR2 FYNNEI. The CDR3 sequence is CASSDDRAVEKLFF. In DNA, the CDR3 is TGTGCCAGCAGTGATGACAGGGCGGTTGAAAAACTGTTTTTT.

Here the CDR3 reads CASSQSWDRGGEKLFF. The CDR3 DNA reads as TGTGCCAGCAGCCAGAGCTGGGACAGAGGAGGTGAAAAACTGTTTTTT. The chain links TRBV3-1 (or the pseudogene TRBV3-2) to TRBJ1-4, with 7 nucleotides matching TRBD1. The junction had 11 bases not matched to a gene; V was cut back by 3 bases and J by 7 bases. This CDR3 has 16 amino acids. CDR1 LGHDT and CDR2 YNNKEL come from the germline V gene (reference sequence).

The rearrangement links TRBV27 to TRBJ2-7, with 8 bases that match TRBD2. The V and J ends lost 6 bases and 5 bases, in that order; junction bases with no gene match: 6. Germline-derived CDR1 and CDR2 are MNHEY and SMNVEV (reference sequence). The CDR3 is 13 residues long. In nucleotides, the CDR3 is TGTGCCAGCAGGTTTCAAGCGGGGGACGAGCAGTACTTC. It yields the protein CASRFQAGDEQYF.

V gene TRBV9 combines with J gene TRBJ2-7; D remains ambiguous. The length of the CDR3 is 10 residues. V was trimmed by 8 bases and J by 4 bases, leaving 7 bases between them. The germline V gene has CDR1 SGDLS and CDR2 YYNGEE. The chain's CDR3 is CARRGYEQYF. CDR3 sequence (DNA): TGTGCCAGAAGAGGATACGAGCAGTACTTC.

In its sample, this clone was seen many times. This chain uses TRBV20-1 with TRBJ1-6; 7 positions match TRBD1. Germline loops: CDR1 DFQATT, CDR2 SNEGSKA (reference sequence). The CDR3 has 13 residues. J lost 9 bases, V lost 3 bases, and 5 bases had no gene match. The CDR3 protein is CSASRTGVSPLHF. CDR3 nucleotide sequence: TGCAGTGCTAGTCGGACAGGAGTTTCACCCCTCCACTTT.

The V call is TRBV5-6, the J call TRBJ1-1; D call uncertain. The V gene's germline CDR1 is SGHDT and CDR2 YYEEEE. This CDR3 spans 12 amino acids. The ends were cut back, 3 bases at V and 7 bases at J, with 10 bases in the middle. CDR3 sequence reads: CASSSGLREAFF. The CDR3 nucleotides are TGTGCCAGCAGCTCTGGACTACGTGAAGCTTTCTTT.

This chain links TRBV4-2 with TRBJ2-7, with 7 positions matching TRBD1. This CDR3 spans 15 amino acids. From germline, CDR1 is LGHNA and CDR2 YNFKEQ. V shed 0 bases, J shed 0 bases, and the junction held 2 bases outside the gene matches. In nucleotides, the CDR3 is TGTGCCAGCAGCCAAGAGAGGACAGGCTCCTACGAGCAGTACTTC. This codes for CASSQERTGSYEQYF.

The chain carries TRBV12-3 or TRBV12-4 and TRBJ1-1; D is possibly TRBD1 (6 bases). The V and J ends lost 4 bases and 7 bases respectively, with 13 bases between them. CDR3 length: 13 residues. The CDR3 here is CASSSTGQNEAFF. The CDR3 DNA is TGTGCCAGCAGTTCGACAGGACAAAATGAAGCTTTCTTT.

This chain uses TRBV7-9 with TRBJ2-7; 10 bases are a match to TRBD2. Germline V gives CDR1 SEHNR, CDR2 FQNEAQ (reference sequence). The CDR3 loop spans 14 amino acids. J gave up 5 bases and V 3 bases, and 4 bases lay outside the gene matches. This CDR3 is CASSLPSGSHEQYF. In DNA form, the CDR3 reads TGTGCCAGCAGCTTGCCTAGCGGGAGCCACGAGCAGTACTTC.

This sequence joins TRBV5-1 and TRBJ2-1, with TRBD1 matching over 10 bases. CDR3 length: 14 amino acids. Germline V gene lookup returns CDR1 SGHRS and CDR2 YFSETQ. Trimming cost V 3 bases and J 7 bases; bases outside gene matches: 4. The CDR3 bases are TGCGCCAGCAGCTCCGGGACAGGGGATAATGAGCAGTTCTTC. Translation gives CASSSGTGDNEQFF.

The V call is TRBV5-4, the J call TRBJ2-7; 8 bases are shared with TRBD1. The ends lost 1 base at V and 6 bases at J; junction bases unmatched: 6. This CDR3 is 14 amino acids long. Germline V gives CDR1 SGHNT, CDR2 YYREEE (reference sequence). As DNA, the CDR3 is TGTGCCAGCAGCTTGTTGCAGGGGGCTCGCGAGCAGTACTTC. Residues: CASSLLQGAREQYF.